Reported below is one T cell receptor beta chain. CDR1 and CDR2 from the germline V gene are SEHNR and FQNEAQ (reference sequence). V lost 3 bases to trimming and J lost 12 bases, with 15 bases between them. The CDR3 is 13 residues long. TCRdb keeps only in-frame clones here, not all; method: immunoSEQ multiplex PCR. The sample includes approximately 74,000 clones, over 75% of them seen just once. The data stem from a study of OX40 agonist ivuxolimab in advanced cancers. As for the study in general: Ivuxolimab was delivered to patients intravenously every 2 weeks at doses spanning 0.01 to 10 mg/kg.

This sample comprised CD4+ or CD8+ T cells sorted from blood, obtained in a trial of the OX40 agonist ivuxolimab. The chain couples TRBV7-9 to TRBJ2-1; maybe TRBD1 (5 bases). This sequence originates from an adult with an advanced solid tumor such as melanoma, head and neck, liver or kidney cancer. The CDR3 sequence is CASSFDSTALQFF. In DNA form, the CDR3 reads TGTGCCAGCAGCTTCGACTCGACAGCCCTGCAGTTCTTC.